These T cell receptor beta chains were read from a single sample in a study of T-cell memory formation after mild COVID-19. TCRdb re-called the 5' RACE reads through MiXCR, storing one row per CDR3 protein. Altogether under 250,000 distinct CDR3 sequences are present, around 25% being singletons, with the ten largest covering roughly 10%. Sequences were obtained from PBMCs or a T cell subset sorted from them (not recorded which). The receptors stem from an adult woman who had mild COVID-19 (a few samples of this study predate the infection). Cell type and time point are not known. CDR3s include the opening cysteine and the closing phenylalanine or tryptophan. The D gene is left open where the match is weak. For some rows the clone size is stated as once, few or many, or as a class when expanded; others skip it.

clone_size j_call v_call d_call cdr3_nt cdr3_aa
NA TRBJ2-1 TRBV12-3/TRBV12-4 NA TGTGCCAGCACCTCATCAGACTGGGTGAGCTCCTACAATGAGCAGTTCTTC CASTSSDWVSSYNEQFF
NA TRBJ2-5 TRBV29-1 NA TGCAGCGTTGAATCACTGGGTCAAGAGACCAAGTACTTC CSVESLGQETKYF
NA TRBJ1-1 TRBV5-6 NA TGTGCCAGCAGCAGCCTGGACGAAGCTTTCTTT CASSSLDEAFF
NA TRBJ2-4 TRBV6-1 TRBD1 TGTGCCAGCAGTCCGGGACAGGCCTGGCGGAACATTCAGTACTTC CASSPGQAWRNIQYF
NA TRBJ2-5 TRBV2 TRBD2 TGTGCCAGCAGTGAAGAGGTTTATGGCGGGAGGGCCTATAGAGAGACCCAGTACTTC CASSEEVYGGRAYRETQYF
once TRBJ1-5 TRBV10-1 NA TGCGCCAGCAGTGAGGGACGGCATCAGCCCCAGCATTTT CASSEGRHQPQHF
many TRBJ2-7 TRBV6-5 TRBD1 TGTGCCAGCAGTCCCGCAGGGACAGGGGTCCACGAGCAGTACTTC CASSPAGTGVHEQYF
NA TRBJ1-1 TRBV4-1 TRBD1 TGCGCCAGCAGCCAAGGACAGGGTTACGCTGAAGCTTTCTTT CASSQGQGYAEAFF
few TRBJ2-3 TRBV19 TRBD2 TGTGCCAGTAGACGGACGGGAACTAGCGGGAGTATGGATACGCAGTATTTT CASRRTGTSGSMDTQYF
NA TRBJ2-5 TRBV29-1 TRBD2 TGCAGCGTCGGACTAGCGGGAGGAAGAGAGACCCAGTACTTC CSVGLAGGRETQYF
NA TRBJ1-1 TRBV12-3/TRBV12-4 NA TGTGCCAGCAGTACAGGGTATTACACTGAAGCTTTCTTT CASSTGYYTEAFF
few TRBJ1-2 TRBV14 TRBD1 TGTGCCAGCAGCCAAGATATGGGACAGGGACATCCTTACTACACCTTC CASSQDMGQGHPYYTF
NA TRBJ1-1 TRBV2 NA TGTGCCAGCAGAGGGGACGGGAACACTGAAGCTTTCTTT CASRGDGNTEAFF
NA TRBJ1-1 TRBV7-3 NA TGTGCCAGCAGCTTAAGTCTGAACACTGAAGCTTTCTTT CASSLSLNTEAFF
few TRBJ1-3 TRBV7-9 NA TGTGCCAGCAGCCCACGGACAGTCTCTGGAAACACCATATATTTT CASSPRTVSGNTIYF
NA TRBJ1-5 TRBV4-1 NA TGCGCCAGCAGCCGAACTTTGGTACTTCAGCCCCAGCATTTT CASSRTLVLQPQHF
many TRBJ1-5 TRBV7-8 NA TGTGCCAGCAGCTTAACTTTAGACAGCAATCAGCCCCAGCATTTT CASSLTLDSNQPQHF
NA TRBJ2-1 TRBV30 NA TGTGCCTGGAGTGAGTCGGTGGCTAGGGTCCATGAGCAGTTCTTC CAWSESVARVHEQFF
few TRBJ2-7 TRBV7-2 TRBD2 TGTGCCAGCAGCTTAGGCGCTAGCGGGTACTACGAGCAGTACTTC CASSLGASGYYEQYF
NA TRBJ2-1 TRBV20-1 NA TGCAGTGCTAAGGGACCCCCCCAGCAGTTCTTC CSAKGPPQQFF
few TRBJ1-6 TRBV6-1 TRBD1 TGTGCCAGCAGTGAAGCGCAACAGGGGTATAATTCACCCCTCCACTTT CASSEAQQGYNSPLHF
NA TRBJ2-7 TRBV9 TRBD2 TGTGCCAGCAGCGTAGGACTAGCTAACTACTACGAGCAGTACTTC CASSVGLANYYEQYF
few TRBJ2-2 TRBV5-5 NA TGTGCCAGCAGCTTTGGACAGCACACCGGGGAGCTGTTTTTT CASSFGQHTGELFF
NA TRBJ2-1 TRBV3-1 NA TGTGCCAGCAGCCAAGGGGAGCGGAGGCCCCCATTCGGGCAGTTCTTC CASSQGERRPPFGQFF
NA TRBJ2-1 TRBV5-1 TRBD1 TGCGCCAGCAGCCCAGGACAGGGTAGGAATGAGCAGTTCTTC CASSPGQGRNEQFF